A selection of T cell receptor beta chains follows, all from one sample in a study of human T cells and chemical hapten exposure. MiXCR, run by TCRdb on the RACE reads, gives a single entry per CDR3 protein. Found here are 82,000 or so distinct CDR3 sequences, roughly 13% of them singletons; the top ten hold roughly 5.9%. Sequencing was performed on whole blood, taken in connection with sensitization to the hapten diphenylcyclopropenone (DPC). Receptors originate from a woman aged 45 to 65 with alopecia areata. Some clones in this sample may be carry-over from other donors' samples. CDR3s include the opening cysteine and the closing phenylalanine or tryptophan. The D gene is left open where the match is weak. Rows may omit the clone size; those that give it use once, few, many or a size class.

size	V	J	D	length	CDR3	DNA
NA	TRBV20-1	TRBJ1-3	NA	13	CSASRVSGNTIYF	TGCAGTGCTAGCAGGGTTTCTGGAAACACCATATATTTT
many	TRBV5-6	TRBJ2-7	TRBD2	16	CASSSFSGRSSYEQYF	TGTGCCAGCAGCTCCTTTAGCGGGAGGTCCTCCTACGAGCAGTACTTC
many	TRBV6-1	TRBJ1-4	NA	15	CASSEGGYIGEKLFF	TGTGCCAGCAGTGAAGGAGGATACATAGGAGAAAAACTGTTTTTT
few	TRBV5-6	TRBJ2-3	NA	15	CASSLGPAGTDTQYF	TGTGCCAGCAGCTTGGGCCCCGCCGGCACAGATACGCAGTATTTT
few	TRBV25-1	TRBJ2-1	NA	14	CASSEAGKNNEQFF	TGTGCCAGCAGTGAGGCAGGGAAAAACAATGAGCAGTTCTTC
NA	TRBV6-5	TRBJ1-2	TRBD1	13	CASSQTGSYGYTF	TGTGCCAGCAGTCAGACAGGGAGCTATGGCTACACCTTC
many	TRBV5-1	TRBJ2-7	NA	16	CASSSRFGTGAYEQYF	TGCGCCAGCAGCTCAAGATTCGGGACGGGAGCCTACGAGCAGTACTTC
many	TRBV4-2	TRBJ2-1	TRBD2	16	CASSQVRLAGGYEQFF	TGTGCCAGCAGCCAAGTGCGCCTAGCGGGAGGCTATGAGCAGTTCTTC
NA	TRBV4-1	TRBJ1-4	NA	15	CASSQVVGSLEKLFF	TGCGCCAGCAGCCAAGTAGTAGGTTCCCTGGAAAAACTGTTTTTT
many	TRBV29-1	TRBJ2-1	NA	14	CSVKGGSAYNEQFF	TGCAGCGTTAAGGGTGGGAGCGCCTACAATGAGCAGTTCTTC
few	TRBV20-1	TRBJ2-7	TRBD2	18	CSARGYPGTSGRAHEQYF	TGCAGTGCTAGAGGATACCCCGGGACTAGCGGGAGGGCGCACGAGCAGTACTTC
few	TRBV7-2	TRBJ2-4	NA	15	CASSRGLGTADIQYF	TGTGCCAGCAGCAGAGGGCTCGGCACGGCGGACATTCAGTACTTC
many	TRBV29-1	TRBJ1-1	NA	13	CSVEDPLGAQAFF	TGCAGCGTTGAAGACCCACTGGGAGCTCAGGCTTTCTTT
few	TRBV7-2	TRBJ2-3	NA	15	CASSWRDLGPDTQYF	TGTGCCAGCAGCTGGCGGGATCTAGGGCCAGATACGCAGTATTTT
many	TRBV28	TRBJ2-7	TRBD1	12	CASKDRVYEQYF	TGTGCCAGCAAAGACAGGGTCTACGAGCAGTACTTC
few	TRBV5-1	TRBJ2-3	TRBD1	14	CASSDPQGSDTQYF	TGCGCCAGCAGCGATCCACAGGGGTCAGATACGCAGTATTTT
few	TRBV29-1	TRBJ2-1	NA	13	CSSAQFVYNEQFF	TGCAGCTCTGCCCAGTTTGTTTACAATGAGCAGTTCTTC
NA	TRBV2	TRBJ1-2	NA	16	CASSVGGLRRIYGYTF	TGTGCCAGCAGTGTTGGGGGGCTCCGGCGTATATATGGCTACACCTTC
few	TRBV12-3/TRBV12-4	TRBJ1-1	TRBD1	16	CASSNRYRGRNAEAFF	TGTGCCAGCAGTAATCGGTACAGGGGAAGGAACGCTGAAGCTTTCTTT
NA	TRBV7-9	TRBJ1-3	NA	15	CASSWTLTSGNTIYF	TGTGCCAGCAGTTGGACCCTTACCTCTGGAAACACCATATATTTT
NA	TRBV29-1	TRBJ2-2	TRBD1	15	CSAETGTGYTGELFF	TGCAGCGCCGAAACCGGGACAGGATACACCGGGGAGCTGTTTTTT
many	TRBV6-2/TRBV6-3	TRBJ2-7	TRBD1	14	CASRTGTGTYEQYF	TGTGCCAGCAGGACCGGGACAGGGACCTACGAGCAGTACTTC
NA	TRBV5-4	TRBJ2-1	NA	15	CASSLKQFSYNEQFF	TGTGCCAGCAGCTTGAAACAGTTCTCCTACAATGAGCAGTTCTTC
NA	TRBV20-1	TRBJ2-7	TRBD1	15	CSARDTGTGFHEQYF	TGCAGTGCTAGAGATACCGGGACAGGGTTCCACGAGCAGTACTTC
many	TRBV7-9	TRBJ2-7	TRBD2	13	CASSLAGAYEQYF	TGTGCCAGCAGCCTAGCGGGAGCCTACGAGCAGTACTTC
many	TRBV19	TRBJ2-2	TRBD2	16	CASSGGLAENTGELFF	TGTGCCAGTAGTGGCGGACTAGCTGAGAACACCGGGGAGCTGTTTTTT
few	TRBV20-1	TRBJ1-6	NA	15	CSASRRGRRDSPLHF	TGCAGTGCTAGTCGCAGGGGTAGGAGGGATTCACCCCTCCACTTT
NA	TRBV11-2	TRBJ2-1	NA	15	CASSLAGHGAYEQFF	TGTGCCAGCAGCTTAGCGGGCCATGGAGCCTATGAGCAGTTCTTC
NA	TRBV7-2	TRBJ2-5	TRBD2	15	CASSFQGLAQETQYF	TGTGCCAGCAGCTTTCAGGGACTAGCACAAGAGACCCAGTACTTC
many	TRBV9	TRBJ2-1	NA	15	CASSTNQRSYNEQFF	TGTGCCAGCAGTACTAACCAACGCTCCTACAATGAGCAGTTCTTC
NA	TRBV20-1	TRBJ2-1	TRBD2	12	CSCSGSYNEQFF	TGCAGTTGTAGCGGGAGCTACAATGAGCAGTTCTTC
many	TRBV14	TRBJ1-4	TRBD1	15	CASSQDPRGHEKLFF	TGTGCCAGCAGCCAAGATCCCAGGGGGCACGAAAAACTGTTTTTT
many	TRBV7-9	TRBJ2-1	NA	13	CASSPGTTNEQFF	TGTGCCAGCAGCCCCGGGACCACCAATGAGCAGTTCTTC